This T cell receptor beta chain emerged from a study of Graves' ophthalmopathy and Graves' hyperthyroidism. Study context: The study drew peripheral blood at initial diagnosis, before any treatment. Whole-study findings and limits: Blood shared most expanded thyroid clonotypes above 0.001 frequency.

Germline CDR1 and CDR2: SGHVS and FQNEAQ. The CDR3 has 18 amino acids. V dropped 5 bases and J dropped 5; count of bases not matched to a gene: 15. TCR beta CDR3 amplification used RNA transcripts. The library came from an HTBI-primed first-round RT-PCR and a second-round multiplex PCR. TCRdb analysed the multiplex PCR reads with MiXCR anew, one entry per CDR3 protein. The table records hundreds of thousands of distinct CDR3 sequences, 22% of them present only once. As concerns this clonotype: Its antigen is still unknown.

The TCR comes from a woman between 18 and 29 years old with stable Graves' hyperthyroidism. Some clones in this sample may be carry-over from other donors' samples. Sequences were obtained from peripheral blood. V gene TRBV7-8 combines with J gene TRBJ1-1; 12 nucleotides agree with TRBD1. CDR3: CASSRGDRGPSLGTEAFF. As DNA, the CDR3 is TGTGCCAGCAGCCGGGGGGACAGGGGGCCGAGTTTGGGTACTGAAGCTTTCTTT.